This TCR beta chain originates from a study of OX40 agonist ivuxolimab in advanced cancers. Study observations and caveats: The average count of expanded clones was higher among CD8+ T cells than among CD4+.

The assay was immunoSEQ multiplex PCR, and TCRdb's table has in-frame clones only and misses some. In the table there are 40,000 to 45,000 clones, 80% of which are singletons. The CDR3 is 15 residues long. Germline CDR1 is SGHRS and CDR2 is YFSETQ. V shed 4 bases and J shed 1 base, with 14 bases lying between them. This clone was seen only a few times. Its antigen is undetermined. The clonotype was recovered from an adult with an advanced solid tumor such as melanoma, head and neck, liver or kidney cancer. Sequences were derived from CD4+ or CD8+ T cells sorted from blood, sampled in a trial of the OX40 agonist ivuxolimab. The chain is built from TRBV5-1 and TRBJ1-1; tentatively, D is TRBD1 (6 bases). CDR3 loop: CASSPATGKNTEAFF. Here the CDR3 DNA reads TGCGCCAGCAGCCCAGCTACAGGGAAGAACACTGAAGCTTTCTTT.